The rows below give T cell receptor beta chains drawn from one sample of a study of a mutant IDH1 vaccine in newly diagnosed glioma. The method was immunoSEQ multiplex PCR; TCRdb's version includes in-frame clones alone and lacks a portion of them. This table has around 62,000 clones, around nine tenths appearing once. No antigen is known for these receptors. Material: PBMCs, obtained from a glioma patient whose treatment included an IDH1 peptide vaccine. The receptor set was obtained from a man aged 35 to 55 with glioma. Both conserved end residues are part of each CDR3. The order of the fields is V gene, J gene, CDR3 protein.

TRBV28	TRBJ1-1	CASSFHRPGTEAFF
TRBV14	TRBJ2-7	CASSQARRTEQYF
TRBV6-5	TRBJ2-7	CASRAASGYEQYF
TRBV15	TRBJ2-1	CATSRVLLIGNEQFF
TRBV7-2	TRBJ2-3	CASSLGTSAQYF
TRBV19	TRBJ2-2	CASRTGGLGELFF
TRBV9	TRBJ2-2	CASSVPGAKDTGELFF
TRBV7-9	TRBJ2-1	CASSINRGKQFF
TRBV10-3	TRBJ1-1	CAIRSLEGDDTEAFF
TRBV7-6	TRBJ2-5	CASSLTGGVGETQYF
TRBV28	TRBJ1-1	CATPSNTEAFF
TRBV18	TRBJ1-5	CASSPDREYHQPQHF
TRBV18	TRBJ1-5	CASSPDSPNQPQHF
TRBV2	TRBJ2-3	CASSEQDSPSTDTQYF
TRBV5-8	TRBJ2-3	CASSSLGRAQQGTDTQYF
TRBV4-1	TRBJ2-7	CASSQSSSGFGEQYF
TRBV29-1	TRBJ1-1	CSVEEQGAGTEAFF
TRBV21-1	TRBJ2-7	CASSKRYLGYEQYF
TRBV6-1	TRBJ1-2	CASTLDAGGGYTF
TRBV2	TRBJ1-1	CASSDRGPVTEAFF
TRBV14	TRBJ2-3	CASSQETSRSADTQYF
TRBV7-9	TRBJ2-1	CASAQGQTLGNEQFF
TRBV4-1	TRBJ1-4	CASSQKAAGTGIEKLFF
TRBV28	TRBJ1-2	CASSWRENYGYTF
TRBV5-6	TRBJ2-7	CASSFKYEQYF
TRBV19	TRBJ1-2	CASSIDRQALYTF
TRBV5-1	TRBJ2-3	CASSLVLAQDTQYF
TRBV30	TRBJ1-2	CASSDNYGYTF
TRBV6-1	TRBJ1-2	CASSETGGDYGYTF